Listed here are 19 T cell receptor beta chains from one sample, sequenced in a study of blood T cell repertoires in COVID-19. Sequenced by immunoSEQ multiplex PCR; TCRdb stores in-frame clones only, minus some. The sample carries roughly 400,000 clones, approximately 90% recorded once. The sequenced material came from PBMCs or T cells enriched from blood (not recorded which). The receptor source for this set is a woman in her forties who had been exposed to COVID-19.

CDR3 bases: TGTGCCAGCAGCCTCGTGTTTCGACAGAACTTCGGAAACACCATATATTTT. Translating it yields CASSLVFRQNFGNTIYF. The V call is TRBV3-1 (or the pseudogene TRBV3-2), the J call TRBJ1-3; possible D gene TRBD1, 5 bases. In germline, CDR1 is LGHDT, CDR2 YNNKEL (reference sequence). Trimming took off 4 bases at V and 4 bases at J, with 20 bases between the two ends. The CDR3 has 17 residues.

This chain joins TRBV28 and TRBJ2-7; 12 bases map to TRBD2. Germline V gene data show CDR1 as MDHEN and CDR2 as SYDVKM. The CDR3 runs 14 residues. Trimming removed 5 bases from V and 6 bases from J; junction bases left unmatched: 5. CDR3 coding DNA: TGTGCCAGCAGTGGACTAGCGGGGAGCGGCGAGCAGTACTTC. Protein sequence: CASSGLAGSGEQYF.

The chain combines TRBV29-1 with TRBJ1-3; no definite D call. V lost 5 bases and J 3 bases, leaving 5 bases between the germline ends. Germline V gives CDR1 SQVTM, CDR2 ANQGSEA. The CDR3 sequence is 11 residues long. This CDR3 is CSVLGGNTIYF. CDR3 DNA: TGCAGCGTTCTAGGTGGAAACACCATATATTTT.

This chain links TRBV7-9 with TRBJ1-2, with D maybe TRBD1 (5 bases). The V end was cut by 5 bases, the J end by 4 bases, with 14 bases between. Germline loops: CDR1 SEHNR, CDR2 FQNEAQ (reference sequence). This CDR3 is 14 amino acids long. The CDR3 DNA reads as TGTGCCAGCAGCGACAGACGGACCACCTATGGCTACACCTTC. Residues: CASSDRRTTYGYTF. Full variable domain (remainder filled in from reference TRBV7-9 and TRBJ1-2): DTGVSQNPRHKITKRGQNVTFRCDPISEHNRLYWYRQTLGQGPEFLTYFQNEAQLEKSRLLSDRFSAERPKGSFSTLEIQRTEQGDSAMYLCASSDRRTTYGYTFGSGTRLTVV.

V usage is TRBV20-1 and J usage is TRBJ2-1; D possibly corresponds to TRBD1 (7 bases). This CDR3 has 14 residues. Per the germline V gene, CDR1 is DFQATT and CDR2 is SNEGSKA (reference sequence). V was shortened by 3 bases and J by 7 bases, with 16 bases between the two germline ends. The CDR3 DNA sequence: TGCAGTGCTAGTATTTCCAGGGGGAGGAATGAGCAGTTCTTC. The encoded protein is CSASISRGRNEQFF.

The DNA for the CDR3 is TGCGCCAGCAGTGATGGTCCCTGGGTAGCGGAAATGTACTTC. The encoded protein is CASSDGPWVAEMYF. V usage is TRBV10-1 and J usage is TRBJ2-7; a weak D match, TRBD2 (6 bases). The CDR3 is made up of 14 amino acids. Trimming shortened V by 3 bases and J by 12 bases, and 21 bases separated the two germline ends. Germline CDR1 WNHNN, CDR2 SYGVQD (reference sequence).

Only a few counts were recorded for this clone. Other DNA sequences in this specimen translate into the identical CDR3. The rearrangement links TRBV5-5 to TRBJ2-7; D unresolved. V was clipped by 0 bases and J by 0 bases, with 4 bases between them. This CDR3 spans 13 amino acids. Germline values: CDR1 SGHKS, CDR2 YYEKEE (reference sequence). The CDR3 DNA is TGTGCCAGCAGCTTGGTGAGCTCCTACGAGCAGTACTTC. Residues: CASSLVSSYEQYF.

The genes are TRBV6-6 and TRBJ1-6; D perhaps matches TRBD1 (6 bases). The CDR3 extends over 13 amino acids. Germline-derived CDR1 and CDR2 are MNHNY and SVGAGI (reference sequence). The V end lost 11 bases, the J end lost 9 bases, and 17 bases lay between the germline ends. The CDR3 sequence is CAARDIGSSPLHF. The DNA for the CDR3 is TGTGCCGCCCGGGACATAGGGTCTTCACCCCTCCACTTT.

The CDR3 is CASSVVPGQGNSPLHF. Written as DNA, the CDR3 is TGTGCCAGCAGCGTAGTCCCGGGACAGGGGAATTCACCCCTCCACTTT. This rearrangement joins TRBV9 to TRBJ1-6, with TRBD1 matching over 10 bases. Per germline, CDR1 SGDLS and CDR2 YYNGEE. V shed 0 bases and J 7 bases; nucleotides not matched to a gene: 4. CDR3 length: 16 amino acids.

V and J are TRBV4-1 and TRBJ1-4; D is uncertain. CDR1 is MGHRA and CDR2 is YSYEKL in the germline V gene. The CDR3 length is 15 residues. Trimming shortened V by 0 bases and J by 4 bases, and 9 bases separated the two germline ends. The CDR3 here is CASSQDEGFNEKLFF. The CDR3 DNA follows: TGCGCCAGCAGCCAAGATGAGGGATTTAATGAAAAACTGTTTTTT.

The chain employs TRBV5-1 and TRBJ1-1, with D possibly matching TRBD1 (5 bases). In germline, CDR1 is SGHRS, CDR2 YFSETQ. V was cut by 0 bases and J by 1 base, with 16 bases left in between. This CDR3 region has 17 residues. In nucleotides, the CDR3 is TGCGCCAGCAGCTTGGGGTGGGGCTCCCCGGGGAACACTGAAGCTTTCTTT. Protein sequence: CASSLGWGSPGNTEAFF.

J is TRBJ2-7 and V is TRBV5-6; 7 nucleotides agree with TRBD1. Germline loops: CDR1 SGHDT, CDR2 YYEEEE. The CDR3 is made up of 16 amino acids. Germline trimming cut 6 bases from V and 0 bases from J; bases unmatched to any gene: 12. The CDR3 region is CASTKGRQGSSYEQYF. DNA for the CDR3: TGTGCCAGCACCAAAGGGCGACAGGGAAGCTCCTACGAGCAGTACTTC.

The chain combines TRBV25-1 with TRBJ2-7; 7 bases are a match to TRBD1. Per germline, CDR1 MGHDK and CDR2 SYGVNS. J was trimmed by 2 bases and V by 2 bases; bases with no gene match: 9. The CDR3 has 16 amino acids. In DNA, the CDR3 is TGTGCCAGCAGTGAACCCAATACAGGGGTTGCCTACGAGCAGTACTTC. This translates into CASSEPNTGVAYEQYF.

The rearrangement links TRBV7-8 to TRBJ1-2, with D hard to call. The CDR3 runs 14 residues. Germline V CDR1 and CDR2: SGHVS, FQNEAQ. Between the trimmed V and J ends, which lost 2 bases and 4 bases, there was a span of 11 bases. The CDR3 protein is CASSLLPFSYGYTF. For the CDR3, the DNA is TGTGCCAGCAGCTTACTACCCTTTAGCTATGGCTACACCTTC.

The rearrangement links TRBV7-8 to TRBJ1-2; D might be TRBD1 (6 bases). Trimming stripped 8 bases from V and 8 bases from J, with 21 bases between. The V gene's germline CDR1 is SGHVS and CDR2 FQNEAQ. The CDR3 spans 14 residues. CDR3 in amino acids: CASRQRGGGNGYTF. CDR3 nucleotides: TGTGCCAGCCGACAACGGGGAGGGGGTAACGGCTACACCTTC.

This chain uses TRBV4-1 with TRBJ1-1; 7 nucleotides line up with TRBD1. V shed 1 base and J 7 bases; nucleotides not matched to a gene: 18. This CDR3 is built from 18 residues. Germline assignment: CDR1 MGHRA and CDR2 YSYEKL. The CDR3 DNA sequence: TGCGCCAGCAGCCAAGCTCCTCTGACAGGGTTGATGAGGAATGAAGCTTTCTTT. Residues: CASSQAPLTGLMRNEAFF.

The chain has TRBV6-2 or TRBV6-3 and TRBJ1-1; 9 nucleotides agree with TRBD1. This CDR3 contains 17 residues. J lost 3 bases, V lost 6 bases, and 14 bases had no gene match. Germline CDR1 and CDR2: MNHEY and SVGEGT. In DNA, the CDR3 is TGTGCCAGCAGCCCCGGTACTACAGGGGGCGCGCACACTGAAGCTTTCTTT. It yields the protein CASSPGTTGGAHTEAFF.

The chain uses TRBV3-1 (or the pseudogene TRBV3-2) and TRBJ2-2; D perhaps matches TRBD2 (6 bases). This CDR3 region has 11 residues. CDR1 and CDR2 (germline): LGHDT, YNNKEL (reference sequence). The CDR3 nucleotides read TGTGCATCGGGGGTCGAGGGGGAGCTGTTTTTT. This gives the protein CASGVEGELFF.

The chain links TRBV19 to TRBJ2-3; possibly TRBD1 for D (6 bases). Looked up from germline, CDR1 is LNHDA and CDR2 is SQIVND (reference sequence). V was trimmed by 6 bases and J by 2 bases, leaving 12 bases between them. The CDR3 spans 14 residues. CDR3 residues: CASRGDRYTDTQYF. For the CDR3, the DNA is TGTGCCAGTAGGGGCGACAGGTACACAGATACGCAGTATTTT.